Each of the 30 T cell receptor beta chains below was sequenced from the same sample in a study of CD8+CD57+ T cells in acquired aplastic anemia. Investigators profiled TCR beta VDJ and CDR3 from genomic DNA template. TCRdb processed the reads anew with MiXCR; each CDR3 protein has one entry. The table lists a few hundred thousand distinct CDR3 sequences, 82% of them singletons. The sequenced patients had an expansion of CD8+CD57+ cells seen by flow cytometry. Sequenced sample: sorted CD4+, CD8+, or CD8+CD57+ T cells (not recorded which) from PBMCs. The receptors shown here come from a human donor with aplastic anemia.

Only a few counts were recorded for this clonotype. V is TRBV7-8 and J is TRBJ2-3; TRBD2 matches at 8 bases. Germline-derived CDR1 and CDR2 are SGHVS and FQNEAQ. This CDR3 comprises 14 residues. CDR3 nucleotide sequence: TGTTGTAGCAGCTGGGCGGGAGGCCCCGATACGCAGTATTTT. It encodes CCSSWAGGPDTQYF.

As for this clonotype: No conserved phenylalanine or tryptophan ends this CDR3, so it is likely a read error. It is unclear where the CDR3 begins or ends on the DNA, so no DNA is shown, and the CDR3 is as TCRdb lists it. This chain uses TRBV7-3 with TRBJ2-3; the table's D gene call, TRBD1, was not cross checked with the DNA. The CDR3 spans 13 residues, counting both ends. Germline V gene sequence: CDR1 SGHTA, CDR2 FQGTGA. CDR3 loop: CASGHEGKGNAHS.

This sequence joins TRBV7-2 and TRBJ2-7; D remains unclear. This CDR3 comprises 16 residues. Per the germline V gene, CDR1 is SGHTA and CDR2 is FQGNSA. Deletions cut 5 bases from V and 10 bases from J, with 27 bases between. CDR3 nucleotide sequence: TGTGCCAGCAGCGCAGGTTCTGGGTCACCCCGCCACTTTCAGTACGTC. It specifies CASSAGSGSPRHFQYV.

The chain is built from TRBV7-8 and TRBJ1-1, with D possibly matching TRBD1 (5 bases). The CDR3 is 14 amino acids. Trimming left V 0 bases short and J 14 bases short, with 19 bases between. Germline V lookup: CDR1 SGHVS, CDR2 FQNEAQ. This CDR3 reads CASSLAGGGDTEFF. The DNA for the CDR3 is TGTGCCAGCAGCTTAGCGGGGGGTGGCGATACGGAGTTCTTT.

The chain joins TRBV11-2 to TRBJ1-2, with TRBD1 as a possible D gene (6 bases). The CDR3 runs to 15 residues. The V end lost 2 bases, the J end lost 8 bases, and 18 bases lay between the germline ends. Germline assignment: CDR1 SGHAT and CDR2 FQNNGV. The CDR3 nucleotides are TGTGCCAGCAGCTTACGTGGACAGTCATCCAGCGGCTACACCTTC. This encodes CASSLRGQSSSGYTF.

J is TRBJ2-7 and V is TRBV19; 7 bases agree with TRBD2. V was clipped by 3 bases and J by 2 bases; unmatched bases: 7. There are 15 residues in the CDR3. Germline V lookup: CDR1 LNHDA, CDR2 SQIVND (reference sequence). The CDR3 loop reads CASSILGGGPYEQYF. CDR3 coding DNA: TGTGCCAGTAGTATCTTGGGCGGGGGACCCTACGAGCAGTACTTC.

The chain uses TRBV6-5 and TRBJ1-1, with TRBD1 as a possible D gene (6 bases). Trimming shortened V by 5 bases and J by 5 bases, and 18 bases separated the two germline ends. The CDR3 is made up of 15 amino acids. Per germline, CDR1 MNHEY and CDR2 SVGAGI. The CDR3 loop is CASSEKTGIRTEAFF. CDR3 bases: TGTGCCAGCAGTGAAAAAACAGGGATACGGACTGAAGCTTTCTTT.

In this sample, this clonotype turned up a few times. As the CDR3 is not closed by the conserved phenylalanine or tryptophan, this likely results from a read error. The DNA is left out, because the CDR3 cannot be placed on it with certainty; the CDR3 is given as TCRdb lists it. V usage is TRBV15 and J usage is TRBJ1-2. Termini included, the CDR3 measures 16 amino acids. From germline, CDR1 is LNHNV and CDR2 YYDKDF (reference sequence). This CDR3 reads CATSRGSEQETQYFAL.

CDR3 residues: CAGQGARETQYCETF. CDR3 sequence (DNA): TGTGCCGGACAGGGGGCTAGGGAGACCCAGTACTGCGAGACCTTC. V is TRBV7-9 and J is TRBJ1-2; TRBD1 matches 11 bases. V trimming: 11 bases; J trimming: 14 bases; junction bases outside the gene matches: 22. Germline V gives CDR1 SEHNR, CDR2 FQNEAQ (reference sequence). The CDR3 runs 15 residues. The full variable domain, its missing parts supplied by reference TRBV7-9 and TRBJ1-2, is DTGVSQNPRHKITKRGQNVTFRCDPISEHNRLYWYRQTLGQGPEFLTYFQNEAQLEKSRLLSDRFSAERPKGSFSTLEIQRTEQGDSAMYLCAGQGARETQYCETFGSGTRLTVV.

This clonotype was seen a few times. The J gene is TRBJ2-1, the V gene TRBV5-5, with D unresolved. Germline V CDR1 and CDR2: SGHKS, YYEKEE (reference sequence). Trimming pared 4 bases from V and 8 bases from J, leaving 13 bases between. The CDR3 is 13 residues long. In DNA, the CDR3 is TGTGCCAGCAGCGTGGAGAGGATCCATGAGCAGTTCTTC. Its translation is CASSVERIHEQFF.

This clonotype was detected a few times. The rearrangement links TRBV10-1 to TRBJ1-2; D ambiguous. Germline lookup yields CDR1 WNHNN and CDR2 SYGVQD (reference sequence). Trimming took off 0 bases at V and 9 bases at J, with 17 bases between the two ends. The CDR3 length is 15 residues. The CDR3 sequence: CASSESKGGLLSYTF. The CDR3 DNA follows: TGCGCCAGCAGTGAGTCGAAAGGCGGCCTTTTGAGCTACACCTTC.

This clonotype was detected once. No conserved phenylalanine or tryptophan ends this CDR3, so it is likely a read error. The DNA is left out, because the CDR3 cannot be placed on it with certainty; the CDR3 is given as TCRdb lists it. The V call is TRBV7-8, the J call TRBJ1-2. CDR1 is SGHVS and CDR2 is FQNEAQ in the germline V gene. A total of 13 residues make up the CDR3, ends included. CDR3 sequence reads: CASSVGGQSADTL.

This clonotype was seen only a few times. V and J are TRBV24-1 and TRBJ1-2; 8 bases line up with TRBD1. V lost 5 bases, J lost 3 bases, and 7 bases stayed unmatched. The CDR3 sequence is 15 residues long. Germline V gene sequence: CDR1 KGHDR, CDR2 SFDVKD. The CDR3 loop reads CATSGPDRAHYGYTF. The CDR3 DNA sequence: TGTGCCACCAGTGGCCCGGACAGGGCCCACTATGGCTACACCTTC.

The chain uses TRBV7-2 and TRBJ2-3, with 10 positions matching TRBD1. Trimming removed 3 bases from V and 15 bases from J; junction bases left unmatched: 15. In germline, CDR1 is SGHTA, CDR2 FQGNSA. CDR3 size: 15 residues. Here the CDR3 DNA reads TGTGCCAGCAGCTTGACAGGGGGCGCCGACGATGGCTACTATTTT. Translated, it gives CASSLTGGADDGYYF.

This clonotype has a count of ten or more. A clone one base away is much larger, so this may be a read error. The chain joins TRBV7-8 to TRBJ2-3; a weak D match, TRBD2 (6 bases). CDR3 size: 13 residues. Germline lookup yields CDR1 SGHVS and CDR2 FQNEAQ. The CDR3 DNA follows: TGTGCCAGCAGCTTAGGGGGAGGTCCCGATACGCAGTTT. Encoded protein: CASSLGGGPDTQF.

On this clonotype itself: This CDR3 fails to terminate in the conserved phenylalanine or tryptophan, so it likely reflects a read error. The chain recombines TRBV7-3 with TRBJ2-5; maybe TRBD1 (7 bases). The CDR3 length is 12 residues. V lost 6 bases and J lost 5, with 10 bases in between. Germline V lookup: CDR1 SGHTA, CDR2 FQGTGA. In nucleotides, the CDR3 is TGTGCCAGCAGTTCAGGGGGGGAGACCCAGTACACC. Encoded protein: CASSSGGETQYT.

This clonotype has just one count. The V call is TRBV5-8, the J call TRBJ1-6; tentative D call: TRBD1 (5 bases). Germline values: CDR1 SGHTS, CDR2 YDEGEE. The CDR3 length is 16 residues. Deletions cut 2 bases from V and 3 bases from J, with 12 bases between. CDR3 region: CASSFGDAGYNSPLHF. DNA of the CDR3: TGTGCCAGCAGCTTTGGGGACGCCGGCTATAATTCACCCCTCCACTTT.

CDR3 amino acids: CASSLAGVSHEKLTF. CDR3 nucleotide sequence: TGTGCCAGCAGCTTAGCCGGAGTTTCACATGAAAAACTGACCTTC. This chain uses TRBV7-9 with TRBJ1-2; D is unresolved. The CDR3 spans 15 residues. Germline CDR1 and CDR2: SEHNR and FQNEAQ (reference sequence). V was cut by 0 bases and J by 14 bases, with 22 bases left in between.

Regarding this clonotype: The conserved phenylalanine or tryptophan is not found at the CDR3 terminus, so this likely reflects a read error. V is TRBV2 and J is TRBJ2-3; D uncertain. Germline loops: CDR1 SNHLY, CDR2 FYNNEI. Trimming shortened V by 3 bases and J by 7 bases, and 11 bases separated the two germline ends. The CDR3 spans 13 residues. For the CDR3, the DNA is TGTGCCAGCAGTGAGGGGTACAGAAATACGCAGTATCAT. As protein: CASSEGYRNTQYH.

The DNA of the CDR3 is TGCAGCAGTGCAGGAGGGCGAGCGGGAGACTACAATGAGCAGTTCTTC. Amino acid sequence: CSSAGGRAGDYNEQFF. The rearrangement links TRBV29-1 to TRBJ2-1; 8 nucleotides line up with TRBD2. The CDR3 loop spans 16 amino acids. CDR1 is SQVTM, CDR2 ANQGSEA, per germline. Unmatched junction bases numbered 15, after V lost 8 bases and J lost 3 bases.

Comments on this clonotype: The conserved phenylalanine or tryptophan is not found at the CDR3 terminus, so this likely reflects a read error. The rearrangement links TRBV7-2 to TRBJ1-2; no definite D call. CDR1 and CDR2 from the germline V gene are SGHTA and FQGNSA. Trimming took off 6 bases at V and 8 bases at J, with 22 bases between the two ends. This CDR3 has 15 residues. As DNA, the CDR3 is TGTGCCAGCAGTGGGGAAATCAGCACAGATAACGGCTACACCTCC. Amino acid sequence: CASSGEISTDNGYTS.

The chain combines TRBV24-1 with TRBJ1-3; weak D call: TRBD1 (5 bases). The CDR3 has 15 residues. V lost 3 bases, J lost 2 bases, and 10 bases lay in between. Germline V CDR1 and CDR2: KGHDR, SFDVKD. The CDR3 DNA reads TGTGCCACCAGTGATCGGGGGGTTGCTGGAAACACCATATATTTT. Protein sequence: CATSDRGVAGNTIYF.

The V and J genes are TRBV7-9 and TRBJ1-1; perhaps TRBD1 as D (5 bases). Trimming shortened V by 4 bases and J by 1 base, and 16 bases separated the two germline ends. This CDR3 region has 16 residues. Germline lookup yields CDR1 SEHNR and CDR2 FQNEAQ (reference sequence). CDR3 amino acids: CASSSSDLTGNTEAFF. CDR3 nucleotide sequence: TGTGCCAGCAGCTCCTCAGATCTAACAGGGAACACTGAAGCTTTCTTT.

This clonotype was detected many times. The V and J genes are TRBV9 and TRBJ2-7, with TRBD2 as a possible D gene (5 bases). The V end lost 4 bases, the J end lost 3 bases, and 17 bases lay between the germline ends. Germline V gene lookup returns CDR1 SGDLS and CDR2 YYNGEE. There are 15 residues in the CDR3. DNA of the CDR3: TGTGCCAGCAGCTCCCACGGGGAACTGAACTACGAGCAGTACTTC. Translation: CASSSHGELNYEQYF.

This clonotype was detected a few times. This sequence joins TRBV11-3 and TRBJ2-2, with D perhaps being TRBD1 or TRBD2 (5 bases each). The CDR3 spans 16 residues. Germline loops: CDR1 SGHNT, CDR2 YENEEA. V was trimmed by 0 bases and J by 4 bases, leaving 12 bases between them. For the CDR3, the DNA is TGTGCCAGCAGCTTAGATCTGACAGAGGGCACCGGGGAGCTGTTTTTT. It codes for CASSLDLTEGTGELFF.

With regard to this clonotype: At one boundary the junction diverges from the germline segment, which might be a read error. The chain combines TRBV5-1 with TRBJ2-3, with unresolved D. CDR3 length equals 14 residues. Germline CDR1 and CDR2: SGHRS and YFSETQ. The CDR3 region is CASSFTTSHETQYF. In DNA form, the CDR3 reads TGTGCCAGCAGCTTTACAACCTCCCACGAGACGCAGTATTTT.

V gene TRBV29-1 combines with J gene TRBJ2-1, with 7 bases lining up with TRBD1. The CDR3 sequence is 13 residues long. The V segment lost 4 bases and the J segment 2 bases; nucleotides outside the gene matches: 2. Germline lookup yields CDR1 SQVTM and CDR2 ANQGSEA. The CDR3 here is CSVGDRTYNEQFF. The CDR3 DNA is TGCAGCGTTGGGGACAGAACCTACAATGAGCAGTTCTTC.

As for this clonotype: The junction differs from germline at one of its ends, possibly a read error. The chain uses TRBV7-3 and TRBJ2-3; TRBD2 aligns across 8 bases. The germline V gene has CDR1 SGHTA and CDR2 FQGTGA. The CDR3 totals 16 residues. The CDR3 loop is CASSLRAGGGTDTRYF. The CDR3 DNA reads as TGTGCCAGCAGCTTACGCGCGGGGGGTGGTACAGATACGCGGTATTTT.

V gene TRBV19 combines with J gene TRBJ1-1; D may be TRBD1 (5 bases). This CDR3 has 14 residues. The ends were cut back, 4 bases at V and 0 bases at J, with 9 bases in the middle. Germline CDR1 and CDR2: LNHDA and SQIVND (reference sequence). The DNA of the CDR3 is TGTGCCAGTAGTAAGGGACGGCTGAACACTGAAGCTTTCTTT. Translated, it gives CASSKGRLNTEAFF.

The gene calls are TRBV7-3 and TRBJ2-5, with 7 bases lining up with TRBD2. Germline V gene data show CDR1 as SGHTA and CDR2 as FQGTGA. The CDR3 loop spans 15 amino acids. V lost 5 bases to trimming and J lost 7 bases; unmatched junction nucleotides: 13. This CDR3 reads CASSDLAALGVTQYF. The CDR3 nucleotides are TGTGCCAGCAGCGACCTAGCGGCGCTTGGGGTGACCCAGTACTTC.